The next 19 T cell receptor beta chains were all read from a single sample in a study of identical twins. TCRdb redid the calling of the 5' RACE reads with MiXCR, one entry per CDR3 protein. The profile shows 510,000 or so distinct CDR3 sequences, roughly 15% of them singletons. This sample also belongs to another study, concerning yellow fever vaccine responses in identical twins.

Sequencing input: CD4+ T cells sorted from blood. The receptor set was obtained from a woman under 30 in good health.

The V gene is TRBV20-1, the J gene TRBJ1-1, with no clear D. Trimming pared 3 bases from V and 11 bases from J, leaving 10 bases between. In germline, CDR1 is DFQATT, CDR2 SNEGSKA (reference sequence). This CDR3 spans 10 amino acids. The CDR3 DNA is TGCAGTGCTAGTGTAGTGGGGGCTTTCTTT. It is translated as CSASVVGAFF.

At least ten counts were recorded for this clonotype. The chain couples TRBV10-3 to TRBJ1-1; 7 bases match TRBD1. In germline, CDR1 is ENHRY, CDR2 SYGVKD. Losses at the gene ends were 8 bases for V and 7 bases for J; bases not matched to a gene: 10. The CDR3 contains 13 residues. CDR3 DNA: TGTGCCATCTCCCCCGGGACAGAGCTTGAAGCTTTCTTT. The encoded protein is CAISPGTELEAFF.

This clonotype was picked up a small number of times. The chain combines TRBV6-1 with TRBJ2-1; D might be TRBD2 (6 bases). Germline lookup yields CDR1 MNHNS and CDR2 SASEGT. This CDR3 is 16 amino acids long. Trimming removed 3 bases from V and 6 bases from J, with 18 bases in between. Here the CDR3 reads CASSERLVYGPNEQFF. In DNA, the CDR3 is TGTGCCAGCAGTGAGAGACTAGTTTATGGCCCCAATGAGCAGTTCTTC.

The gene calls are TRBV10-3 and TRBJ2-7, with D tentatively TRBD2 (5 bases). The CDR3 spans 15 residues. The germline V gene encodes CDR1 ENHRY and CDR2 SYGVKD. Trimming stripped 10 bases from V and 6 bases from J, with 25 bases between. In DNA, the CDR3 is TGTGCCACCAGGACGAGGGCGACGATTCTTGTCGAGCAGTACTTC. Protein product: CATRTRATILVEQYF.

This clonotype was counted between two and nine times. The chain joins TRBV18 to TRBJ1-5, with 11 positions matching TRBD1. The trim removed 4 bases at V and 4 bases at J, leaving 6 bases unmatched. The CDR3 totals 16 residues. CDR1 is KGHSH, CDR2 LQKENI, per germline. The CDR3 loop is CASSLFGTGGNQPQHF. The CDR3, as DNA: TGTGCCAGCTCACTTTTTGGGACAGGGGGAAATCAGCCCCAGCATTTT.

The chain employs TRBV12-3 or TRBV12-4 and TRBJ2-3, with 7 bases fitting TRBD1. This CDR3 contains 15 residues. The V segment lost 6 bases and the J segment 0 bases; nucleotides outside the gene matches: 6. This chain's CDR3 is CASRRQGVSTDTQYF. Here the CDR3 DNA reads TGTGCCAGCAGGCGACAGGGAGTTAGCACAGATACGCAGTATTTT.

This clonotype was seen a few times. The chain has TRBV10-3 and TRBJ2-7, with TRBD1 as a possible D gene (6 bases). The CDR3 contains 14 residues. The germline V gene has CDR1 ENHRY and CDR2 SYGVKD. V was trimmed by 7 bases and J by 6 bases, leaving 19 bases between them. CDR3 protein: CAIKGQGLVREQYF. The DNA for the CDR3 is TGTGCCATCAAGGGGCAGGGGCTAGTTCGCGAGCAGTACTTC.

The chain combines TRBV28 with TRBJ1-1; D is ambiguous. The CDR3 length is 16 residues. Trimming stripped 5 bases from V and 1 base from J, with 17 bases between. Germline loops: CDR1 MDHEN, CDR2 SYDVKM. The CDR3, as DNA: TGTGCCAGCAGTCCTCTCCATTTTTGGGGGAACACTGAAGCTTTCTTT. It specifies CASSPLHFWGNTEAFF.

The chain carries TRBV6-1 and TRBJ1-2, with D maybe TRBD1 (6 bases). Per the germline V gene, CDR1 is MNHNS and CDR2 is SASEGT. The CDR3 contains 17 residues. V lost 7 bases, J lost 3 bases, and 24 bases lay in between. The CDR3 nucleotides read TGTGCCAGCACCAAATACGGATCGGCAGGGGTTGACTATGGCTACACCTTC. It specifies CASTKYGSAGVDYGYTF.

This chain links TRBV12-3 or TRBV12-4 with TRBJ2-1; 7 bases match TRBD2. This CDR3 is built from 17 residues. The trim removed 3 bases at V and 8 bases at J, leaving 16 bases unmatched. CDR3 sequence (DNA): TGTGCCAGCAGTTTGGGGGGGAGTACGTCGTTGAGAGATGAGCAGTTCTTC. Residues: CASSLGGSTSLRDEQFF.

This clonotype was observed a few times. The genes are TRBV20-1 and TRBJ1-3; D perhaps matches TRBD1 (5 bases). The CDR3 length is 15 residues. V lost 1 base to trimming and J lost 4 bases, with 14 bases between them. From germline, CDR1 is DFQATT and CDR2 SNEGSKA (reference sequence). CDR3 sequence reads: CSARATDQGGNTIYF. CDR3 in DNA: TGCAGTGCTAGAGCCACGGATCAGGGAGGAAACACCATATATTTT.

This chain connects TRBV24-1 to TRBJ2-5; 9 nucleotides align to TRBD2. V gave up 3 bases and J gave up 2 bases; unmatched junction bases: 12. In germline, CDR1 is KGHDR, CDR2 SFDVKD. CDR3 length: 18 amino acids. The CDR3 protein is CATSDSWRGGESQETQYF. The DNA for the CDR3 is TGTGCCACCAGTGATAGTTGGCGGGGGGGGGAGTCGCAAGAGACCCAGTACTTC.

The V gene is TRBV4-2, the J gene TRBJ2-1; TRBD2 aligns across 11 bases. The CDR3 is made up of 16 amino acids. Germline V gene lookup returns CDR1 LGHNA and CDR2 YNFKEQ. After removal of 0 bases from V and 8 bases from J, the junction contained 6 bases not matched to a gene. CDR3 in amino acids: CASSQEAASGRYEQFF. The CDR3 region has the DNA TGTGCCAGCAGCCAAGAGGCGGCTAGCGGGAGGTATGAGCAGTTCTTC.

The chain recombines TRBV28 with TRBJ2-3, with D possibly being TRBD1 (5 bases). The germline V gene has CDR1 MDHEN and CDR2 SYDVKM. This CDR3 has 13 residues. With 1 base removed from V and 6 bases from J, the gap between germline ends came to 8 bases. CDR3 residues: CASSLSKGDTQYF. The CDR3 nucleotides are TGTGCCAGCAGTTTATCCAAGGGGGATACGCAGTATTTT.

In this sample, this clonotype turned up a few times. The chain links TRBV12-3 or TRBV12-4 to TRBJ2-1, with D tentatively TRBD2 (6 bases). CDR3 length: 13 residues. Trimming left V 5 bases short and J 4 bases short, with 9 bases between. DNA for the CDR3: TGTGCCAGCAGTGCGCGGGGTTACAATGAGCAGTTCTTC. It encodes CASSARGYNEQFF.

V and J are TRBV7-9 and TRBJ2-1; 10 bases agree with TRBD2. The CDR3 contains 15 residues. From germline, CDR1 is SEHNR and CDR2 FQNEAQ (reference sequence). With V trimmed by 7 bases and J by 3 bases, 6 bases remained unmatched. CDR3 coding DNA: TGTGCCAGCACCGAAAGCGGGAGGGTCTACAATGAGCAGTTCTTC. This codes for CASTESGRVYNEQFF. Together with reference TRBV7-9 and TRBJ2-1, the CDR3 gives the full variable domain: DTGVSQNPRHKITKRGQNVTFRCDPISEHNRLYWYRQTLGQGPEFLTYFQNEAQLEKSRLLSDRFSAERPKGSFSTLEIQRTEQGDSAMYLCASTESGRVYNEQFFGPGTRLTVL.

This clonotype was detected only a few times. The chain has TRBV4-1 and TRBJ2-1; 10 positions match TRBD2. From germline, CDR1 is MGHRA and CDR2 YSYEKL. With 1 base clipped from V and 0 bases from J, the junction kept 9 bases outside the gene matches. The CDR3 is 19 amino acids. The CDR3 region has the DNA TGCGCCAGCAGCCAAGTGGAACTAGCGGGGCCCGGCTCCTACAATGAGCAGTTCTTC. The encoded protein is CASSQVELAGPGSYNEQFF.

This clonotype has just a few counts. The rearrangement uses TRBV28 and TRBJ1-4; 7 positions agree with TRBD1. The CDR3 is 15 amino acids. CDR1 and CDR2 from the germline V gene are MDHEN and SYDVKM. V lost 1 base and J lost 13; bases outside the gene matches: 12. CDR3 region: CASSLFRTGVNLLFF. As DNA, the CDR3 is TGTGCCAGCAGTTTATTCAGGACAGGAGTCAATTTACTGTTTTTT.

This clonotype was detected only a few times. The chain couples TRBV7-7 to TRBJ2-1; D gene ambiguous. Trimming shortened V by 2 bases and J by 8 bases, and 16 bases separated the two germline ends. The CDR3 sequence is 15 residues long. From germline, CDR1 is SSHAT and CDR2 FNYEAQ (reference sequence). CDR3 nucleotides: TGTGCCAGCAGCTTAAGGCAGGTGGGGTGGGATGAGCAGTTCTTC. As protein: CASSLRQVGWDEQFF.